Below, 32 T cell receptor beta chains from the same sample are listed, as sequenced in a study of spatial heterogeneity in lung cancer. The time point was: sample taken at primary tumor resection. Extraction of whole RNA from tumor, nontumor lung or frozen PBMC preceded unsorted sequencing. TCRdb analysed the 5' RACE reads with MiXCR anew, one entry per CDR3 protein. The repertoire holds 85,000 to 100,000 distinct CDR3 sequences, 12% seen once, with about 40% in the top ten. The input for sequencing was PBMCs, taken at surgery. These TCRs come from a male donor with early-stage non-small cell lung cancer.

The chain employs TRBV12-3 or TRBV12-4 and TRBJ2-2, with 14 bases matching TRBD2. Trimming at V came to 6 bases and at J to 5 bases, leaving 2 bases not matched to a gene. CDR3 length: 15 residues. Written as DNA, the CDR3 is TGTGCCAGCAGGGGACTAGCGGGAGTTACCGGGGAGCTGTTTTTT. This encodes CASRGLAGVTGELFF.

This clonotype appeared many times. V gene TRBV4-1 combines with J gene TRBJ2-6; no clear D. Germline CDR1 is MGHRA and CDR2 is YSYEKL. The V and J ends lost 0 bases and 0 bases respectively, with 12 bases between them. This CDR3 is 18 amino acids long. The DNA of the CDR3 is TGCGCCAGCAGCCAAGATTATTTTACGGGCTCTGGGGCCAACGTCCTGACTTTC. Translating gives CASSQDYFTGSGANVLTF.

The rearrangement uses TRBV24-1 and TRBJ2-2; 11 bases are a match to TRBD2. Looked up from germline, CDR1 is KGHDR and CDR2 is SFDVKD. The V gene end was trimmed by 6 bases and the J gene end by 6 bases; junction bases not matched to a gene: 2. The CDR3 length is 14 residues. CDR3 coding DNA: TGTGCCACCAGTCCTAGCGGGAGGCCCGGGGAGCTGTTTTTT. Its translation is CATSPSGRPGELFF.

This clonotype was seen a handful of times. The rearrangement links TRBV28 to TRBJ1-2; maybe TRBD1 (5 bases). V was pared by 6 bases and J by 0 bases, with 11 bases between. This CDR3 region has 14 residues. Germline-derived CDR1 and CDR2 are MDHEN and SYDVKM. CDR3 sequence: CASSSGIANYGYTF. The CDR3 nucleotides read TGTGCCAGCAGCTCAGGGATAGCTAACTATGGCTACACCTTC.

This chain connects TRBV7-9 to TRBJ2-1; D unclear. The germline gives CDR1 SEHNR, CDR2 FQNEAQ (reference sequence). The germline V and J ends were trimmed by 6 bases and 8 bases, with 20 bases remaining between them. The CDR3 sequence is 15 residues long. The chain's CDR3 is CASSFAGARRDEQFF. CDR3 nucleotides: TGTGCCAGCAGTTTCGCCGGAGCACGAAGGGATGAGCAGTTCTTC.

This clonotype was detected only a few times. The rearrangement links TRBV5-6 to TRBJ2-7, with D tentatively TRBD1 (5 bases). CDR1 is SGHDT, CDR2 YYEEEE, per germline. This CDR3 spans 15 amino acids. V was cut by 4 bases and J by 2 bases, with 16 bases left in between. CDR3 coding DNA: TGTGCCAGCAGCCCCGATTTGACAGCAGCCTACGAGCAGTACTTC. Protein sequence: CASSPDLTAAYEQYF.

This clonotype was found many times. The CDR3 loop is CASSLRTVYNEQFF. The CDR3 nucleotides are TGTGCCAGCAGTCTCCGGACTGTGTACAATGAGCAGTTCTTC. V gene TRBV27 combines with J gene TRBJ2-1; D might be TRBD2 (5 bases). The germline CDR1 and CDR2 sequences are MNHEY and SMNVEV (reference sequence). The CDR3 totals 14 residues. V dropped 5 bases and J dropped 4 bases, with 12 bases sitting between them.

This chain joins TRBV23-1 and TRBJ2-1; TRBD1 is a possible D gene (5 bases). TRBV23-1 is flagged as an ORF with uncertain function. Trimming took 2 bases from V and 9 from J, leaving 17 bases between them. The CDR3 is 15 amino acids. CDR3: CASSQEGAATAEQFF. The CDR3 bases are TGCGCCAGCAGTCAAGAAGGGGCGGCGACAGCTGAGCAGTTCTTC.

The DNA for the CDR3 is TGTGCCAGCAGCCCGGAGGCGGGGGCGATAAACATTCAGTACTTC. It encodes CASSPEAGAINIQYF. The V gene is TRBV7-8, the J gene TRBJ2-4, with a tentative D call TRBD2 (7 bases). Germline CDR1 is SGHVS and CDR2 is FQNEAQ. The germline V and J ends were trimmed by 5 bases and 6 bases, with 17 bases remaining between them. The CDR3 consists of 15 residues.

This clonotype turned up a few times. V and J are TRBV20-1 and TRBJ2-2, with 9 bases lining up with TRBD1. V dropped 3 bases and J dropped 2; count of bases not matched to a gene: 4. Germline V gene lookup returns CDR1 DFQATT and CDR2 SNEGSKA (reference sequence). CDR3 length equals 15 residues. CDR3 bases: TGCAGTGCTAGGGGACAGGGCCGCAACACCGGGGAGCTGTTTTTT. Protein: CSARGQGRNTGELFF.

This clonotype was seen a handful of times. V and J are TRBV5-1 and TRBJ2-7; D is possibly TRBD2 (5 bases). V lost 5 bases and J lost 0, with 12 bases in between. There are 14 residues in the CDR3. Germline V CDR1 and CDR2: SGHRS, YFSETQ. CDR3 loop: CASSRAVPSYEQYF. As DNA, the CDR3 is TGCGCCAGCAGTCGAGCGGTACCCTCCTACGAGCAGTACTTC.

The chain combines TRBV6-2 or TRBV6-3 with TRBJ2-2; D may match TRBD1 or TRBD2 (8 bases each). The germline V and J ends were trimmed by 4 bases and 4 bases, with 13 bases remaining between them. Germline CDR1 and CDR2: MNHEY and SVGEGT. The CDR3 runs 15 residues. The CDR3: CASSWTGTSTGELFF. In DNA form, the CDR3 reads TGTGCCAGCAGTTGGACAGGGACTAGCACCGGGGAGCTGTTTTTT.

This clonotype was found a few times. J is TRBJ1-5 and V is TRBV12-3 or TRBV12-4, with 7 bases that match TRBD1. Germline trimming cut 1 base from V and 3 bases from J; bases unmatched to any gene: 3. This CDR3 is 15 amino acids long. The DNA of the CDR3 is TGTGCCAGCAGTTTAGGGGGACAGAACAATCAGCCCCAGCATTTT. Amino acid sequence: CASSLGGQNNQPQHF.

This clonotype occurred a few times. This chain uses TRBV29-1 with TRBJ1-1, with D perhaps matching TRBD1 (6 bases). Looked up from germline, CDR1 is SQVTM and CDR2 is ANQGSEA. The CDR3 spans 12 residues. V was pared by 6 bases and J by 7 bases, with 15 bases between. The CDR3 DNA sequence: TGCAGCGTCCGGGGGCAGGCGGTTGAAGCTTTCTTT. Encoded protein: CSVRGQAVEAFF.

This chain joins TRBV7-9 and TRBJ2-3; tentatively, D is TRBD1 (6 bases). Trimming left V 3 bases short and J 1 base short, with 11 bases between. The CDR3 spans 15 residues. Germline CDR1 reads SEHNR; CDR2 reads FQNEAQ (reference sequence). For the CDR3, the DNA is TGTGCCAGCAGCTTTTCTCGACAGGGCACAGATACGCAGTATTTT. It yields the protein CASSFSRQGTDTQYF.

This clonotype was picked up a small number of times. The V and J genes are TRBV27 and TRBJ2-7, with 7 bases that match TRBD2. Germline trimming cut 6 bases from V and 4 bases from J; bases unmatched to any gene: 9. This CDR3 region has 14 residues. The germline CDR1 and CDR2 sequences are MNHEY and SMNVEV (reference sequence). Here the CDR3 reads CASSRSGFSYEQYF. The DNA of the CDR3 is TGTGCCAGCAGCCGTAGCGGGTTTAGTTACGAGCAGTACTTC.

This clonotype was observed a handful of times. This chain connects TRBV20-1 to TRBJ1-2; no clear D gene. The CDR3 totals 14 residues. CDR1 is DFQATT, CDR2 SNEGSKA, per germline (reference sequence). With 0 bases removed from V and 0 bases from J, the gap between germline ends came to 8 bases. The CDR3 DNA is TGCAGTGCTAGAGATCCGTACTCTAACTATGGCTACACCTTC. Translation gives CSARDPYSNYGYTF.

This clonotype was observed at least ten times. The chain links TRBV10-3 to TRBJ2-3; tentative D call: TRBD2 (5 bases). This CDR3 is 13 amino acids long. V was trimmed by 4 bases and J by 4 bases, leaving 9 bases between them. Germline V CDR1 and CDR2: ENHRY, SYGVKD. DNA for the CDR3: TGTGCCATCAGTGCGAGGGTTCCAGATACGCAGTATTTT. It yields the protein CAISARVPDTQYF.

This clonotype was recorded a few times. This chain connects TRBV6-5 to TRBJ1-1; D possibly corresponds to TRBD1 (5 bases). CDR1 is MNHEY, CDR2 SVGAGI, per germline. The CDR3 covers 14 residues. V shed 2 bases and J shed 5 bases, with 12 bases lying between them. The CDR3 reads CASSYMRGGTEAFF. The CDR3, as DNA: TGTGCCAGCAGTTACATGAGGGGAGGAACTGAAGCTTTCTTT.

The chain couples TRBV7-6 to TRBJ2-3, with 7 bases lining up with TRBD1. Germline assignment: CDR1 SGHVS and CDR2 FNYEAQ. The junction had 15 bases not matched to a gene; V was cut back by 2 bases and J by 1 base. The CDR3 length is 19 residues. This CDR3 reads CASSLFGQASRRGTDTQYF. CDR3 in DNA: TGTGCCAGCAGCTTATTCGGACAGGCGTCCCGACGGGGCACAGATACGCAGTATTTT.

The sample holds one count of this clonotype. V usage is TRBV6-1 and J usage is TRBJ2-7, with TRBD1 identical over 7 bases. The CDR3 consists of 15 residues. The V gene end was trimmed by 8 bases and the J gene end by 1 base; junction bases not matched to a gene: 11. Germline V gives CDR1 MNHNS, CDR2 SASEGT. The CDR3 loop reads CASVWGRGQSYEQYF. The CDR3 nucleotides read TGTGCCAGCGTGTGGGGACGGGGACAGTCCTACGAGCAGTACTTC.

The genes are TRBV6-6 and TRBJ2-7; possibly TRBD1 for D (6 bases). In germline, CDR1 is MNHNY, CDR2 SVGAGI (reference sequence). Trimming shortened V by 2 bases and J by 1 base, and 12 bases separated the two germline ends. This CDR3 contains 15 residues. The CDR3 loop reads CASSYPQQGSYEQYF. The CDR3 DNA follows: TGTGCCAGCAGTTACCCCCAACAGGGTTCCTACGAGCAGTACTTC.

The chain is built from TRBV28 and TRBJ2-7, with 7 positions matching TRBD2. The CDR3 contains 16 residues. Per the germline V gene, CDR1 is MDHEN and CDR2 is SYDVKM. Germline trimming cut 5 bases from V and 4 bases from J; bases unmatched to any gene: 14. The CDR3, as DNA: TGTGCCAGCAGTCCCAGACTAGCCGACCCGGGGTACGAGCAGTACTTC. Its protein product is CASSPRLADPGYEQYF.

The table lists this clonotype with a few counts. Germline is not matched at one junction end, which may reflect a read error. CDR3 sequence: CAISTDRGVNAEAFF. In nucleotides, the CDR3 is TGTGCCATCAGTACGGACAGGGGTGTGAACGCTGAAGCTTTCTTT. This chain uses TRBV10-3 with TRBJ1-1; 9 bases agree with TRBD1. Germline CDR1 reads ENHRY; CDR2 reads SYGVKD. This CDR3 is 15 amino acids long.

This chain links TRBV15 with TRBJ2-6, with D possibly TRBD1 on 5 matching bases. Between the trimmed V and J ends, which lost 3 bases and 6 bases, there was a span of 9 bases. Germline lookup yields CDR1 LNHNV and CDR2 YYDKDF (reference sequence). The CDR3 totals 14 residues. Written as DNA, the CDR3 is TGTGCCACCAGCAGCAGGGTTGCGGCCAACGTCCTGACTTTC. Translation gives CATSSRVAANVLTF.

Many counts were recorded for this clonotype. The chain combines TRBV20-1 with TRBJ2-7; D is perhaps TRBD2 (5 bases). The V and J ends lost 4 bases and 4 bases respectively, with 17 bases between them. Germline V gene lookup returns CDR1 DFQATT and CDR2 SNEGSKA (reference sequence). The length of the CDR3 is 14 residues. CDR3 residues: CSATQPGIGYEQYF. CDR3 DNA sequence: TGCAGTGCTACCCAACCGGGGATAGGGTACGAGCAGTACTTC.

The V gene is TRBV7-6, the J gene TRBJ2-5; D gene ambiguous. V was pared by 4 bases and J by 3 bases, with 9 bases between. In germline, CDR1 is SGHVS, CDR2 FNYEAQ. CDR3 length: 13 residues. For the CDR3, the DNA is TGTGCCAGCAGCTCCGGACGGGAAGAGACCCAGTACTTC. This codes for CASSSGREETQYF.

Points on this clonotype: Relative to the germline gene, one junction end is altered; a read error may explain this. CDR3 sequence: CVSSLFGQPSTDTQYF. For the CDR3, the DNA is TGTGTCAGCAGCTTATTCGGACAGCCTAGCACAGATACGCAGTATTTT. This rearrangement joins TRBV7-2 to TRBJ2-3; tentative D call: TRBD1 (6 bases). Germline V CDR1 and CDR2: SGHTA, FQGNSA. The CDR3 has 16 amino acids.

As regards this clonotype: The conserved final phenylalanine or tryptophan is absent from the CDR3, which likely points to a read error. This sequence joins TRBV29-1 and TRBJ2-1; D unresolved. From germline, CDR1 is SQVTM and CDR2 ANQGSEA. V was shortened by 4 bases and J by 6 bases, with 10 bases between the two germline ends. The CDR3 covers 12 residues. The CDR3 loop is CSVVISTNEQFL. The DNA for the CDR3 is TGCAGCGTTGTCATCTCCACCAATGAGCAGTTCTTA.

This clonotype was seen ten or more times. V is TRBV20-1 and J is TRBJ2-3; D could derive from TRBD1 or TRBD2 (5 bases each). The CDR3 covers 16 residues. Looked up from germline, CDR1 is DFQATT and CDR2 is SNEGSKA (reference sequence). V was cut by 0 bases and J by 4 bases, with 17 bases left in between. CDR3: CSARDPQGVRADTQYF. The CDR3 DNA reads TGCAGTGCTAGAGATCCGCAGGGAGTACGTGCAGATACGCAGTATTTT.

This clonotype was seen repeatedly, ten times or more. The chain combines TRBV28 with TRBJ1-2; the match to TRBD1 covers 8 bases. Trimming removed 5 bases from V and 8 bases from J; junction bases left unmatched: 13. The CDR3 covers 15 residues. Germline V gives CDR1 MDHEN, CDR2 SYDVKM. CDR3 nucleotide sequence: TGTGCCAGCAGTCCTGGACAGGGACTGTGGGTGGGCTACACCTTC. As protein: CASSPGQGLWVGYTF.

This clonotype occurred once. Here the CDR3 reads CASSSRRTSVHEQYF. The CDR3 DNA reads as TGTGCCAGCAGCTCCCGCCGGACTAGCGTCCACGAGCAGTACTTC. The chain links TRBV5-4 to TRBJ2-7; 9 bases are a match to TRBD2. Trimming cost V 3 bases and J 5 bases; bases outside gene matches: 9. The CDR3 is 15 residues long. The V gene's germline CDR1 is SGHNT and CDR2 YYREEE (reference sequence). Filled out from reference TRBV5-4 and TRBJ2-7, the complete variable domain reads ETGVTQSPTHLIKTRGQQVTLRCSSQSGHNTVSWYQQALGQGPQFIFQYYREEENGRGNFPPRFSGLQFPNYSSELNVNALELDDSALYLCASSSRRTSVHEQYFGPGTRLTVT.